The 31 T cell receptor beta chains listed next were all sequenced from one sample in a study of beta chain features in type 1 diabetes (dated by TCRdb to 2016 to 2019). Receptor libraries were prepared by the immunoSEQ multiplex PCR assay. The High Capacity cDNA Reverse Transcription Kit was used to reverse transcribe all of the isolated RNA, meaning that expressed TCRB transcripts were what got sequenced. TCRdb took over this immuneACCESS table, retaining in-frame rearrangements with V and J assigned. Such tables are incomplete; in checked studies, under half of the missing clones stem from an unresolved V gene, and the remainder is unexplained. The sample data list nearly 250,000 clones, and around 68% of these were observed just once. Clones ranked in the top ten supply roughly 0.048% of the sample. The sample was naive CD4+ T cells from blood. Sample cell subset or site, as interpreted from the label and publication: true naive CD4+ T cells. Source of these receptors: a man aged 25-40 years in good health.

The gene calls are TRBV5-1 and TRBJ2-4; 8 bases are shared with TRBD1. Germline lookup yields CDR1 SGHRS and CDR2 YFSETQ. The CDR3 is 16 residues long. The ends lost 4 bases at V and 0 bases at J; junction bases unmatched: 6. The DNA of the CDR3 is TGCGCCAGCAGCCCGGGACAGGTACTAGCCAAAAACATTCAGTACTTC. It is translated as CASSPGQVLAKNIQYF. Full variable domain (rest looked up from reference TRBV5-1 and TRBJ2-4): KAGVTQTPRYLIKTRGQQVTLSCSPISGHRSVSWYQQTPGQGLQFLFEYFSETQRNKGNFPGRFSGRQFSNSRSEMNVSTLELGDSALYLCASSPGQVLAKNIQYFGAGTRLSVL.

The CDR3 here is CSGQSGYSYNEQFF. The CDR3 bases are TGCAGCGGGCAGTCAGGTTATTCCTACAATGAGCAGTTCTTC. V and J are TRBV29-1 and TRBJ2-1; no clear D. The CDR3 runs to 14 residues. The ends were cut back, 7 bases at V and 1 base at J, with 14 bases in the middle. Germline values: CDR1 SQVTM, CDR2 ANQGSEA.

This clone was recorded a few times. The V and J genes are TRBV18 and TRBJ2-1; D gene ambiguous. Trimming removed 2 bases at V and 8 bases at J, with 7 bases between. There are 12 residues in the CDR3. Germline V gives CDR1 KGHSH, CDR2 LQKENI. The CDR3 region has the DNA TGTGCCAGCTCACCAACGAGCTATGAGCAGTTCTTC. Protein: CASSPTSYEQFF.

This chain joins TRBV9 and TRBJ2-3; no reliable D call. The CDR3 is 14 residues long. V was shortened by 0 bases and J by 0 bases, with 5 bases between the two germline ends. Germline CDR1 reads SGDLS; CDR2 reads YYNGEE. CDR3 DNA: TGTGCCAGCAGCGTAGTAGCAAGCACAGATACGCAGTATTTT. Its translation: CASSVVASTDTQYF. The full variable domain, in which reference TRBV9 and TRBJ2-3 provide the parts outside the CDR3, is DSGVTQTPKHLITATGQRVTLRCSPRSGDLSVYWYQQSLDQGLQFLIQYYNGEERAKGNILERFSAQQFPDLHSELNLSSLELGDSALYFCASSVVASTDTQYFGPGTRLTVL.

This chain links TRBV7-9 with TRBJ1-2, with D possibly TRBD1 on 5 matching bases. This CDR3 region has 13 residues. Per the germline V gene, CDR1 is SEHNR and CDR2 is FQNEAQ (reference sequence). Deletions cut 5 bases from V and 0 bases from J, with 7 bases between. The CDR3 region has the DNA TGTGCCAGCAGCCCAGGGTCTAACTATGGCTACACCTTC. Translating gives CASSPGSNYGYTF.

The rearrangement uses TRBV30 and TRBJ2-7; 11 bases map to TRBD1. The CDR3 has 14 residues. Germline lookup yields CDR1 GTSNPN and CDR2 SVGIG (reference sequence). Unmatched junction bases numbered 9, after V lost 4 bases and J lost 7 bases. The CDR3 spells CAWTPRTGGKEQYF. The CDR3 DNA reads as TGTGCCTGGACCCCCCGGACAGGGGGCAAGGAGCAGTACTTC.

This clone was recorded a few times. The chain uses TRBV30 and TRBJ1-2; D call uncertain. CDR1 GTSNPN and CDR2 SVGIG come from the germline V gene (reference sequence). The CDR3 covers 13 residues. Trimming cost V 0 bases and J 4 bases, with 9 bases left between them. CDR3 DNA sequence: TGTGCCTGGAGTGTACTGGCACGCTATGGCTACACCTTC. Residues: CAWSVLARYGYTF.

The rearrangement joins TRBV25-1 to TRBJ2-3; 10 nucleotides match TRBD1. Germline CDR1 is MGHDK and CDR2 is SYGVNS. This CDR3 has 15 amino acids. V gave up 3 bases and J gave up 1 base; unmatched junction bases: 1. DNA of the CDR3: TGTGCCAGCAGTGAGGGGACAGGGGGCACAGATACGCAGTATTTT. Residues: CASSEGTGGTDTQYF. Based on the CDR3 plus reference TRBV25-1 and TRBJ2-3, the full variable domain is EADIYQTPRYLVIGTGKKITLECSQTMGHDKMYWYQQDPGMELHLIHYSYGVNSTEKGDLSSESTVSRIRTEHFPLTLESARPSHTSQYLCASSEGTGGTDTQYFGPGTRLTVL.

This clone was picked up a small number of times. The rearrangement uses TRBV20-1 and TRBJ2-5, with no clear D. V was pared by 2 bases and J by 5 bases, with 6 bases between. The CDR3 is 11 amino acids. Germline CDR1 is DFQATT and CDR2 is SNEGSKA (reference sequence). CDR3 sequence: CSARRTETQYF. In nucleotides, the CDR3 is TGCAGTGCTAGAAGAACGGAGACCCAGTACTTC.

This clone has just a few counts. The CDR3 bases are TGTGCCAGCAGCGTAGGGACTAGCGGGAGTGTTGAGCAGTTCTTC. It is translated as CASSVGTSGSVEQFF. V is TRBV9 and J is TRBJ2-1; 13 bases agree with TRBD2. The ends lost 0 bases at V and 9 bases at J; junction bases unmatched: 3. CDR1 SGDLS and CDR2 YYNGEE come from the germline V gene. The CDR3 consists of 15 residues.

V gene TRBV6-6 combines with J gene TRBJ1-2, with D perhaps TRBD1 (5 bases). Germline assignment: CDR1 MNHNY and CDR2 SVGAGI (reference sequence). V was pared by 6 bases and J by 7 bases, with 9 bases between. The CDR3 consists of 11 residues. CDR3 nucleotide sequence: TGTGCCAGCAGAACAGGTGGTGGCTACACCTTC. Amino acids: CASRTGGGYTF.

The gene calls are TRBV29-1 and TRBJ1-2, with 7 positions matching TRBD1. Germline V gene data show CDR1 as SQVTM and CDR2 as ANQGSEA. V shed 5 bases and J 5 bases; nucleotides not matched to a gene: 5. The CDR3 contains 12 residues. The CDR3 loop reads CSVTTGIYGYTF. The CDR3 DNA reads TGCAGCGTTACGACAGGGATTTATGGCTACACCTTC. Together with reference TRBV29-1 and TRBJ1-2, the CDR3 gives the full variable domain: SAVISQKPSRDICQRGTSLTIQCQVDSQVTMMFWYRQQPGQSLTLIATANQGSEATYESGFVIDKFPISRPNLTFSTLTVSNMSPEDSSIYLCSVTTGIYGYTFGSGTRLTVV.

The CDR3 sequence: CAGVAGVYNEQFF. CDR3 DNA sequence: TGTGCCGGGGTAGCGGGGGTCTACAATGAGCAGTTCTTC. The rearrangement uses TRBV30 and TRBJ2-1; 9 bases map to TRBD2. This CDR3 spans 13 amino acids. The V segment lost 8 bases and the J segment 3 bases; nucleotides outside the gene matches: 5. Per the germline V gene, CDR1 is GTSNPN and CDR2 is SVGIG (reference sequence).

This clone was seen only a few times. At one boundary the junction diverges from the germline segment, which might be a read error. The chain is built from TRBV2 and TRBJ2-7; D possibly corresponds to TRBD2 (5 bases). The CDR3 spans 10 residues. The germline gives CDR1 SNHLY, CDR2 FYNNEI. CDR3 sequence (DNA): TGTGCCAGCAGTGAGACCGGGATGGACTTC. It translates to CASSETGMDF.

The rearrangement uses TRBV10-3 and TRBJ2-1, with no clear D. Trimming pared 6 bases from V and 6 bases from J, leaving 15 bases between. In germline, CDR1 is ENHRY, CDR2 SYGVKD. The CDR3 has 14 amino acids. CDR3 DNA: TGTGCCATCAGGCCTGGCGGTTTAGGCAATGAGCAGTTCTTC. It yields the protein CAIRPGGLGNEQFF.

The CDR3 sequence is CASSLAPKGRNEQFF. The CDR3, as DNA: TGTGCCAGCAGCTTAGCGCCTAAAGGGCGCAATGAGCAGTTCTTC. The J gene is TRBJ2-1, the V gene TRBV7-9; no clear D. The CDR3 sequence is 15 residues long. The germline V gene has CDR1 SEHNR and CDR2 FQNEAQ (reference sequence). Trimming shortened V by 0 bases and J by 6 bases, and 12 bases separated the two germline ends.

The table lists this clone with a count of one. V gene TRBV5-1 combines with J gene TRBJ2-5; TRBD2 matches 7 bases. The germline V gene has CDR1 SGHRS and CDR2 YFSETQ. CDR3 length: 13 residues. After removal of 3 bases from V and 3 bases from J, the junction contained 2 bases not matched to a gene. In DNA, the CDR3 is TGCGCCAGCAGCTCCGGGACTAAAGAGACCCAGTACTTC. Encoded protein: CASSSGTKETQYF. The full variable domain, rest sourced from reference TRBV5-1 and TRBJ2-5, is KAGVTQTPRYLIKTRGQQVTLSCSPISGHRSVSWYQQTPGQGLQFLFEYFSETQRNKGNFPGRFSGRQFSNSRSEMNVSTLELGDSALYLCASSSGTKETQYFGPGTRLLVL.

The chain employs TRBV30 and TRBJ2-3; TRBD2 agrees at 7 bases. Germline V gives CDR1 GTSNPN, CDR2 SVGIG (reference sequence). The CDR3 is 14 residues long. The V gene end was trimmed by 5 bases and the J gene end by 4 bases; junction bases not matched to a gene: 9. The CDR3 coding sequence is TGTGCCTGGTCTCCGGGGGGAGGAGCAGATACGCAGTATTTT. Its translation: CAWSPGGGADTQYF. The complete variable domain, with remaining parts taken from reference TRBV30 and TRBJ2-3, reads SQTIHQWPATLVQPVGSPLSLECTVEGTSNPNLYWYRQAAGRGLQLLFYSVGIGQISSEVPQNLSASRPQDRQFILSSKKLLLSDSGFYLCAWSPGGGADTQYFGPGTRLTVL.

The rearrangement uses TRBV7-9 and TRBJ2-7; 9 bases agree with TRBD1. Germline trimming cut 5 bases from V and 2 bases from J; bases unmatched to any gene: 7. Germline values: CDR1 SEHNR, CDR2 FQNEAQ (reference sequence). The CDR3 loop spans 15 amino acids. CDR3 sequence (DNA): TGTGCCAGCAGCGCTCGGGACAGGGAAACCTACGAGCAGTACTTC. Translated: CASSARDRETYEQYF.

The V and J genes are TRBV7-2 and TRBJ2-1, with TRBD2 matching 7 bases. From germline, CDR1 is SGHTA and CDR2 FQGNSA. Trimming at V came to 7 bases and at J to 7 bases, leaving 7 bases not matched to a gene. The CDR3 has 13 residues. CDR3 in DNA: TGTGCCAGCAAGGGCGGGAGCGGGAATGAGCAGTTCTTC. Its protein is CASKGGSGNEQFF.

Notes on this clone: Other nucleotide sequences in the sample specify the same CDR3. This chain connects TRBV29-1 to TRBJ1-1; D gene unclear. V was trimmed by 4 bases and J by 0 bases, leaving 3 bases between them. CDR3 length: 11 residues. Germline CDR1 SQVTM, CDR2 ANQGSEA. In nucleotides, the CDR3 is TGCAGCGTTGTCATGAACACTGAAGCTTTCTTT. Protein: CSVVMNTEAFF. Based on the CDR3 plus reference TRBV29-1 and TRBJ1-1, the full variable domain is SAVISQKPSRDICQRGTSLTIQCQVDSQVTMMFWYRQQPGQSLTLIATANQGSEATYESGFVIDKFPISRPNLTFSTLTVSNMSPEDSSIYLCSVVMNTEAFFGQGTRLTVV.

This clone was found once. The chain carries TRBV5-1 and TRBJ2-3; D gene unclear. CDR1 is SGHRS, CDR2 YFSETQ, per germline. Trimming took off 0 bases at V and 4 bases at J, with 9 bases between the two ends. This CDR3 has 14 amino acids. This CDR3 reads CASSLGSFADTQYF. In DNA form, the CDR3 reads TGCGCCAGCAGCTTGGGGTCCTTTGCAGATACGCAGTATTTT.

CDR3 in DNA: TGTGCCAGCAGCTTAGGCTCAGGGGTTTCCTACGAGCAGTACTTC. Encoded protein: CASSLGSGVSYEQYF. The chain joins TRBV7-9 to TRBJ2-7; possibly TRBD1 for D (6 bases). CDR1 is SEHNR and CDR2 is FQNEAQ in the germline V gene (reference sequence). This CDR3 spans 15 amino acids. The V and J ends lost 1 base and 1 base respectively, with 11 bases between them.

V and J are TRBV14 and TRBJ1-1; D might be TRBD1 (6 bases). V lost 4 bases to trimming and J lost 1 base, with 7 bases between them. This CDR3 has 13 amino acids. Germline values: CDR1 SGHDN, CDR2 FVKESK. CDR3 DNA sequence: TGTGCCAGCAGCCGACAGGAGAACACTGAAGCTTTCTTT. This sequence encodes CASSRQENTEAFF.

The rearrangement links TRBV29-1 to TRBJ2-2, with D tentatively TRBD1 or TRBD2 (6 bases each). CDR1 and CDR2 (germline): SQVTM, ANQGSEA. The CDR3 runs 15 residues. The V gene lost 6 bases and the J gene lost 4 bases, with 18 bases spanning the gap. The CDR3 loop reads CSVGAAGGLTGELFF. The CDR3, as DNA: TGCAGCGTCGGGGCGGCCGGGGGCCTCACCGGGGAGCTGTTTTTT.

The chain combines TRBV7-9 with TRBJ1-1; D not certain. The CDR3 has 14 residues. Trimming pared 1 base from V and 1 base from J, leaving 7 bases between. CDR1 SEHNR and CDR2 FQNEAQ come from the germline V gene (reference sequence). CDR3 nucleotides: TGTGCCAGCAGCTTAGTCGGAGCGAACACTGAAGCTTTCTTT. It codes for CASSLVGANTEAFF.

V is TRBV9 and J is TRBJ2-3; D is undetermined. CDR3 size: 13 residues. V gave up 4 bases and J gave up 0 bases, with 6 bases separating them. Looked up from germline, CDR1 is SGDLS and CDR2 is YYNGEE. Written as DNA, the CDR3 is TGTGCCAGCAGCTTGACCAGCACAGATACGCAGTATTTT. This encodes CASSLTSTDTQYF.

The table lists this clone with a few counts. V is TRBV30 and J is TRBJ2-2; perhaps D is TRBD1 or TRBD2 (5 bases each). The V end lost 4 bases, the J end lost 0 bases, and 15 bases lay between the germline ends. The germline V gene encodes CDR1 GTSNPN and CDR2 SVGIG (reference sequence). The CDR3 extends over 16 amino acids. The CDR3 spells CAWTSRGATNTGELFF. The DNA of the CDR3 is TGTGCCTGGACCTCCCGGGGCGCGACGAACACCGGGGAGCTGTTTTTT.

This rearrangement joins TRBV30 to TRBJ2-3; 7 nucleotides match TRBD2. V gave up 3 bases and J gave up 3 bases; unmatched junction bases: 6. CDR3 size: 14 residues. CDR1 is GTSNPN and CDR2 is SVGIG in the germline V gene (reference sequence). The CDR3 loop is CAWRPGRETDTQYF. CDR3 in DNA: TGTGCCTGGAGACCGGGGCGGGAGACAGATACGCAGTATTTT.

The chain joins TRBV2 to TRBJ2-5; either TRBD1 or TRBD2 may supply D (5 bases each). In germline, CDR1 is SNHLY, CDR2 FYNNEI. Trimming took off 8 bases at V and 6 bases at J, with 13 bases between the two ends. The CDR3 has 12 residues. CDR3 in amino acids: CASRGVSKTQYF. The CDR3 DNA reads TGTGCCAGCCGAGGGGTTAGCAAGACCCAGTACTTC.

J is TRBJ2-3 and V is TRBV29-1; tentatively, D is TRBD2 (6 bases). V lost 3 bases and J lost 4, with 17 bases in between. This CDR3 has 15 residues. The V gene's germline CDR1 is SQVTM and CDR2 ANQGSEA. The CDR3 spells CSVEWGLANSDTQYF. As DNA, the CDR3 is TGCAGCGTTGAGTGGGGACTCGCCAACTCAGATACGCAGTATTTT.